Given below is one TCR beta chain in context. What it binds is not known. This sample includes further DNA sequences coding for the same CDR3. Donors comprised healthy HIV-negative adults lacking recent acute infections or vaccinations. The sample originates from a study of shared clonotypes between healthy human individuals. Study-level results: Rarefaction exposed incomplete sorted-subset sequencing despite large depth.

The V and J ends lost 0 bases and 1 base, in that order; junction bases with no gene match: 2. CDR1 and CDR2 from the germline V gene are SGHRS and YFSETQ. This CDR3 is 16 amino acids long. In the study's own analysis: ImmunoSEQ sequences covered only the junction and lacked quality scores; filtering therefore differed. TCRdb's table, derived via immunoSEQ multiplex PCR, lists solely in-frame clones and lacks some. V and J calls and clone size come straight from that table; D and trimming were deduced from the DNA. The profile covers some 2,100,000 clones, with almost 96% appearing a single time and 0.1% to 0.15% taken by the ten largest.

The chain joins TRBV5-1 to TRBJ2-3; 10 bases align to TRBD2. Sequenced input: naive CD4+ T cells sorted from blood. Subset here: CD45RA+ positively selected. The TCR comes from a man younger than 35 in good health. The CDR3 bases are TGCGCCAGCAGCTTGGGCGGGACTAGCGGCACAGATACGCAGTATTTT. Translation: CASSLGGTSGTDTQYF.